One and the same sample provided the 15 T cell receptor beta chains below, sequenced in a study of blood T cell repertoires in COVID-19. Sequencing used immunoSEQ multiplex PCR; TCRdb keeps in-frame clones, though not all of them. The table has 150,000 to 200,000 clones, 80% to 90% seen once. The sequencing sample was made of peripheral blood. Every receptor here comes from a woman over 75 with COVID-19, enrolled during active disease.

The J gene is TRBJ1-2, the V gene TRBV28; 7 nucleotides match TRBD1. J gave up 7 bases and V 7 bases, and 9 bases lay outside the gene matches. CDR3 length: 13 residues. Germline CDR1 is MDHEN and CDR2 is SYDVKM. In DNA, the CDR3 is TGTGCCAGCAAAGGCCGACAGGGTGGTGGCTACACCTTC. Translation gives CASKGRQGGGYTF.

CDR3 nucleotides: TGTGCCAGCAGCCTTACTAGCGGGGCCCCTTGGGAGGAGCAGTTCTTC. Translation: CASSLTSGAPWEEQFF. This rearrangement joins TRBV7-6 to TRBJ2-1; 10 bases agree with TRBD2. The germline CDR1 and CDR2 sequences are SGHVS and FNYEAQ. The CDR3 contains 16 residues. V dropped 5 bases and J dropped 10; count of bases not matched to a gene: 14.

J is TRBJ2-5 and V is TRBV4-2; TRBD2 matches 8 bases. Germline V gene data show CDR1 as LGHNA and CDR2 as YNFKEQ. V lost 0 bases to trimming and J lost 5 bases; unmatched junction nucleotides: 5. The CDR3 loop spans 15 amino acids. CDR3 in DNA: TGTGCCAGCAGCCAAGATTTAGCGGGGTCGGAGACCCAGTACTTC. Translation gives CASSQDLAGSETQYF.

This clone was counted between two and nine times. The chain carries TRBV5-1 and TRBJ1-1; D is undetermined. V lost 7 bases and J 0 bases, leaving 13 bases between the germline ends. This CDR3 is built from 14 residues. CDR1 SGHRS and CDR2 YFSETQ come from the germline V gene. CDR3 sequence: CASSRVPLNTEAFF. CDR3 sequence (DNA): TGCGCCAGCTCACGGGTACCGTTGAACACTGAAGCTTTCTTT.

The chain recombines TRBV6-5 with TRBJ2-2, with 8 bases aligning to TRBD1. The CDR3 sequence is 15 residues long. Losses at the gene ends were 7 bases for V and 3 bases for J; bases not matched to a gene: 7. Germline V gene data show CDR1 as MNHEY and CDR2 as SVGAGI. CDR3 region: CASTLMTGDTGELFF. For the CDR3, the DNA is TGTGCCAGCACCCTAATGACAGGGGACACCGGGGAGCTGTTTTTT.

The chain recombines TRBV24-1 with TRBJ2-7; 9 nucleotides match TRBD1. This CDR3 region has 15 residues. Trimming cost V 3 bases and J 3 bases; bases outside gene matches: 5. The V gene's germline CDR1 is KGHDR and CDR2 SFDVKD. DNA for the CDR3: TGTGCCACCAGTGATCCCGGACAGGGGAGCTACGAGCAGTACTTC. It yields the protein CATSDPGQGSYEQYF.

This chain uses TRBV19 with TRBJ1-5; D gene unclear. Per the germline V gene, CDR1 is LNHDA and CDR2 is SQIVND (reference sequence). V was cut by 3 bases and J by 0 bases, with 12 bases left in between. CDR3 length: 16 residues. The CDR3 DNA sequence: TGTGCCAGTAGTATGGGAGTCACTTATAGCAATCAGCCCCAGCATTTT. Its translation is CASSMGVTYSNQPQHF.

A single count supports this clone. The chain carries TRBV19 and TRBJ1-4; TRBD1 matches at 9 bases. The length of the CDR3 is 14 residues. Germline loops: CDR1 LNHDA, CDR2 SQIVND (reference sequence). The trim removed 8 bases at V and 7 bases at J, leaving 8 bases unmatched. The CDR3 loop reads CASHRQGGGEKLFF. CDR3 in DNA: TGTGCCAGTCACCGACAGGGGGGTGGTGAAAAACTGTTTTTT.

The chain recombines TRBV4-2 with TRBJ1-2; D is ambiguous. Per germline, CDR1 LGHNA and CDR2 YNFKEQ. V was clipped by 1 base and J by 7 bases, with 16 bases between them. CDR3 length equals 15 residues. The CDR3 sequence: CASSQGLTTVGGYTF. DNA of the CDR3: TGTGCCAGCAGCCAAGGCCTCACAACAGTCGGTGGCTACACCTTC.

The gene calls are TRBV12-3 or TRBV12-4 and TRBJ2-1, with 7 bases lining up with TRBD2. The CDR3 extends over 13 amino acids. V trimming: 8 bases; J trimming: 2 bases; junction bases outside the gene matches: 3. The CDR3 sequence is CASLADTYNEQFF. CDR3 DNA sequence: TGTGCCAGCCTAGCGGACACCTACAATGAGCAGTTCTTC.

The sample holds one count of this clone. The J gene is TRBJ2-5, the V gene TRBV29-1, with 9 bases aligning to TRBD1. The CDR3 runs to 14 residues. Trimming cost V 4 bases and J 5 bases; bases outside gene matches: 8. Germline CDR1 is SQVTM and CDR2 is ANQGSEA. CDR3 nucleotide sequence: TGCAGCGTTGGTCGGACAGGGGCCGGGGAGACCCAGTACTTC. Residues: CSVGRTGAGETQYF. Full variable domain (missing parts from reference TRBV29-1 and TRBJ2-5): SAVISQKPSRDICQRGTSLTIQCQVDSQVTMMFWYRQQPGQSLTLIATANQGSEATYESGFVIDKFPISRPNLTFSTLTVSNMSPEDSSIYLCSVGRTGAGETQYFGPGTRLLVL.

CDR3 loop: CASSPTGLETQYF. CDR3 DNA sequence: TGTGCCAGTAGCCCTACAGGGCTAGAGACCCAGTACTTC. The chain links TRBV19 to TRBJ2-5, with D maybe TRBD1 (6 bases). This CDR3 comprises 13 residues. Trimming took 6 bases from V and 4 from J, leaving 12 bases between them. Germline lookup yields CDR1 LNHDA and CDR2 SQIVND (reference sequence).

The chain employs TRBV19 and TRBJ1-2; 9 bases agree with TRBD1. The CDR3 contains 13 residues. With V trimmed by 9 bases and J by 8 bases, 10 bases remained unmatched. Germline V CDR1 and CDR2: LNHDA, SQIVND (reference sequence). The CDR3 here is CASSLQGAEGYTF. In DNA, the CDR3 is TGTGCCAGCTCACTACAGGGGGCTGAGGGCTACACCTTC. Variable domain in full (rest from reference TRBV19 and TRBJ1-2): DGGITQSPKYLFRKEGQNVTLSCEQNLNHDAMYWYRQDPGQGLRLIYYSQIVNDFQKGDIAEGYSVSREKKESFPLTVTSAQKNPTAFYLCASSLQGAEGYTFGSGTRLTVV.

This chain connects TRBV15 to TRBJ2-7, with unresolved D. This CDR3 contains 15 residues. Germline-derived CDR1 and CDR2 are LNHNV and YYDKDF (reference sequence). V was pared by 0 bases and J by 0 bases, with 9 bases between. CDR3 loop: CATSRDLRSSYEQYF. The CDR3 DNA follows: TGTGCCACCAGCAGAGATTTGAGGAGCTCCTACGAGCAGTACTTC.

V gene TRBV2 combines with J gene TRBJ2-7; no clear D. Per germline, CDR1 SNHLY and CDR2 FYNNEI. The CDR3 covers 12 residues. V dropped 6 bases and J dropped 4 bases, with 10 bases sitting between them. CDR3 sequence (DNA): TGTGCCAGCAGCCGAGTCCTTTACGAGCAGTACTTC. It codes for CASSRVLYEQYF.